One sample yielded the 10 T cell receptor beta chains listed below, sequenced in a study of blood T cells in healthy people across ages. A J-beta primer mix and a sample-barcoded 5' primer were used in a second PCR of roughly 6 to 12 cycles. From the 5' RACE reads, TCRdb called clonotypes with MiXCR, one entry per CDR3 protein. The sample has roughly 730,000 distinct CDR3 sequences; roughly three fifths are singletons. The source material was blood. These receptor sequences come from a man aged 40-50 years in good health.

J is TRBJ1-5 and V is TRBV28; D is unresolved. There are 16 residues in the CDR3. The V and J ends lost 4 bases and 4 bases respectively, with 17 bases between them. The germline gives CDR1 MDHEN, CDR2 SYDVKM. CDR3 sequence reads: CASSSRLAGGNQPQHF. The DNA of the CDR3 is TGTGCCAGCAGTTCCCGGCTCGCCGGTGGAAATCAGCCCCAGCATTTT.

This sequence joins TRBV5-1 and TRBJ2-1; 11 nucleotides agree with TRBD1. Trimming took 7 bases from V and 8 from J; bases not matched to a gene: 11. Germline CDR1 and CDR2: SGHRS and YFSETQ. The CDR3 contains 15 residues. Here the CDR3 reads CASGYGGTGGYEQFF. The DNA of the CDR3 is TGCGCCAGCGGATATGGAGGGACAGGGGGTTATGAGCAGTTCTTC.

The rearrangement uses TRBV2 and TRBJ2-2; tentatively, D is TRBD2 (6 bases). The germline V gene encodes CDR1 SNHLY and CDR2 FYNNEI. V lost 7 bases to trimming and J lost 6 bases, with 12 bases between them. The CDR3 has 13 residues. The CDR3 loop reads CASTPPGAGELFF. For the CDR3, the DNA is TGTGCCAGCACGCCTCCGGGGGCCGGGGAGCTGTTTTTT.

This clonotype was counted a few times. V gene TRBV20-1 combines with J gene TRBJ1-1; D is unclear. CDR3 length: 13 amino acids. The ends were cut back, 3 bases at V and 1 base at J, with 9 bases in the middle. CDR1 DFQATT and CDR2 SNEGSKA come from the germline V gene (reference sequence). The CDR3 sequence: CSASRYGNTEAFF. For the CDR3, the DNA is TGCAGTGCTAGCCGTTATGGGAACACTGAAGCTTTCTTT.

The gene calls are TRBV3-1 and TRBJ1-5, with D tentatively TRBD1 (5 bases). Trimming stripped 1 base from V and 4 bases from J, with 23 bases between. Germline assignment: CDR1 LGHDT and CDR2 YNNKEL (reference sequence). The CDR3 is 19 residues long. The CDR3 protein is CASSQGLGQGSVANQPQHF. CDR3 bases: TGTGCCAGCAGCCAAGGTCTCGGGCAGGGAAGCGTGGCGAATCAGCCCCAGCATTTT.

The chain combines TRBV28 with TRBJ2-4, with a tentative D call TRBD1 (5 bases). CDR1 is MDHEN, CDR2 SYDVKM, per germline. Trimming shortened V by 5 bases and J by 0 bases, and 11 bases separated the two germline ends. The length of the CDR3 is 15 residues. Here the CDR3 reads CASSVNTGAKNIQYF. DNA for the CDR3: TGTGCCAGCAGTGTTAATACAGGAGCCAAAAACATTCAGTACTTC.

The CDR3 spells CASSPGVDEQYF. CDR3 nucleotide sequence: TGCGCCAGCAGCCCGGGGGTGGACGAGCAGTACTTC. V usage is TRBV5-1 and J usage is TRBJ2-7; tentative D call: TRBD2 (6 bases). There are 12 residues in the CDR3. CDR1 and CDR2 from the germline V gene are SGHRS and YFSETQ. V was pared by 4 bases and J by 5 bases, with 10 bases between.

The J gene is TRBJ2-4, the V gene TRBV11-2, with a weak D call TRBD2 (6 bases). Germline V gene data show CDR1 as SGHAT and CDR2 as FQNNGV. The V end lost 6 bases, the J end lost 7 bases, and 16 bases lay between the germline ends. The CDR3 covers 14 residues. The CDR3 DNA reads TGTGCCAGCAGTCCCCCCACTAGCAGCAACATTCAGTACTTC. Protein sequence: CASSPPTSSNIQYF.

A few counts support this clonotype. The gene calls are TRBV3-1 and TRBJ2-3; 7 nucleotides align to TRBD2. The V segment lost 2 bases and the J segment 3 bases; nucleotides outside the gene matches: 8. The germline V gene encodes CDR1 LGHDT and CDR2 YNNKEL (reference sequence). The CDR3 length is 16 residues. The CDR3 here is CASSQRGGRRTDTQYF. The DNA of the CDR3 is TGTGCCAGCAGCCAAAGAGGCGGGAGAAGGACAGATACGCAGTATTTT.

CDR3 nucleotides: TGTGCCAGCAGCTTAGGTGTCGGGAGCTCCTACGAGCAGTACTTC. It specifies CASSLGVGSSYEQYF. The chain employs TRBV7-8 and TRBJ2-7; D is perhaps TRBD2 (6 bases). Per the germline V gene, CDR1 is SGHVS and CDR2 is FQNEAQ. The V and J ends lost 1 base and 0 bases respectively, with 10 bases between them. The CDR3 spans 15 residues.